Listed below are T cell receptor beta chains from one sample, sequenced in a study of blood T cell repertoires in COVID-19. Some clones are missing from TCRdb's copy, which holds only in-frame ones; the method was immunoSEQ multiplex PCR. The data contain 150,000 to 200,000 clones, less than 90% of them seen just once; the ten biggest clones take up approximately 8%. The sequenced sample was peripheral blood. All receptors come from a woman in her 70s with COVID-19, enrolled during active disease. Both conserved end residues are part of each CDR3. The D gene is left open where the match is weak. The listing skips clone size in some rows; elsewhere it reads once, few, many or a size class.

.	TRBV7-2	.	TRBJ1-2	CASQESYGYTF	TGTGCCAGCCAAGAGAGCTATGGCTACACCTTC
.	TRBV10-3	.	TRBJ2-3	CAISEGQWDTQYF	TGTGCCATCAGTGAGGGACAGTGGGATACGCAGTATTTT
TRBD2	TRBV9	.	TRBJ2-7	CASSAGTTRSEQYF	TGTGCCAGCAGCGCAGGGACTACACGGAGCGAGCAGTACTTC
.	TRBV28	.	TRBJ2-2	CASSSRAVGELFF	TGTGCCAGCAGCTCCAGGGCGGTCGGGGAGCTGTTTTTT
TRBD1	TRBV28	once	TRBJ1-2	CASSSPGTGGFSTF	TGTGCCAGCAGCTCCCCCGGGACAGGGGGCTTTAGCACCTTC
.	TRBV4-1	.	TRBJ2-7	CASSQGFGSVYYEQYF	TGCGCCAGCAGCCAAGGGTTTGGTAGTGTATACTACGAGCAGTACTTC
TRBD1	TRBV6-5	.	TRBJ1-1	CASRLGTGRTEAFF	TGTGCCAGCAGACTTGGGACAGGGCGGACTGAAGCTTTCTTT
.	TRBV28	.	TRBJ1-3	CAAGELENTIYF	TGTGCCGCGGGGGAACTGGAAAACACCATATATTTT
TRBD1	TRBV28	.	TRBJ2-5	CASTGATGTGVLETQYF	TGTGCCAGCACTGGTGCTACCGGGACAGGGGTTTTGGAGACCCAGTACTTC
TRBD2	TRBV5-1	.	TRBJ2-1	CASTLGASGKNSEQFF	TGCGCCAGCACCCTGGGAGCTAGCGGGAAAAATAGTGAGCAGTTCTTC
TRBD1	TRBV6-5	.	TRBJ2-7	CASSRPGQGTPEQYF	TGTGCCAGCAGTAGACCAGGACAGGGTACCCCCGAGCAGTACTTC
TRBD1	TRBV20-1	.	TRBJ2-3	CSASGDRYTDTQYF	TGCAGTGCTAGTGGGGACAGATACACAGATACGCAGTATTTT
.	TRBV18	.	TRBJ2-7	CASSPSQGSYEQYF	TGTGCCAGCTCACCATCGCAGGGTAGCTACGAGCAGTACTTC
TRBD1	TRBV7-7	.	TRBJ1-1	CASSGRGDAEAFF	TGTGCCAGCAGCGGCAGGGGGGATGCTGAAGCTTTCTTT
.	TRBV30	.	TRBJ1-1	CAWSSGRLRNTEAFF	TGTGCCTGGAGTTCAGGTCGTCTCAGGAACACTGAAGCTTTCTTT
.	TRBV19	.	TRBJ1-2	CASSSDSGYTF	TGTGCCAGTAGTTCGGACAGTGGCTACACCTTC
.	TRBV6-5	.	TRBJ2-7	CASSRTVNSHEQYF	TGTGCCAGCAGCCGGACAGTCAATAGCCACGAGCAGTACTTC
.	TRBV5-6	.	TRBJ2-6	CASSRIIQSSGANVLTF	TGTGCCAGCAGCCGCATTATACAGTCCTCTGGGGCCAACGTCCTGACTTTC
.	TRBV19	.	TRBJ1-1	CASIDLRLMNTEAFF	TGTGCCAGTATTGATCTCAGACTCATGAACACTGAAGCTTTCTTT
TRBD1	TRBV20-1	.	TRBJ2-7	CSATTGHEQYF	TGCAGTGCTACGACAGGGCACGAGCAGTACTTC
TRBD2	TRBV5-1	.	TRBJ2-1	CASAPGLAGLNEQFF	TGCGCCAGCGCTCCGGGACTAGCGGGACTCAATGAGCAGTTCTTC
.	TRBV3-1/TRBV3-2	.	TRBJ1-2	CASSQEGPYGYTF	TGTGCCAGCAGCCAGGAGGGTCCCTATGGCTACACCTTC
TRBD2	TRBV28	few	TRBJ2-1	CASSSELAGGNEQFF	TGTGCCAGCAGTTCTGAACTAGCGGGAGGCAATGAGCAGTTCTTC
TRBD1	TRBV3-1/TRBV3-2	once	TRBJ2-2	CASSAGTASNTGELFF	TGTGCCAGCAGCGCCGGGACAGCTTCGAACACCGGGGAGCTGTTTTTT
TRBD1	TRBV6-5	.	TRBJ1-6	CASSYQQDRDNSPLHF	TGTGCCAGCAGTTACCAACAGGACAGGGATAATTCACCCCTCCACTTT
.	TRBV7-6	.	TRBJ2-3	CASSGADTQYF	TGTGCCAGCAGCGGAGCAGATACGCAGTATTTT
.	TRBV24-1	.	TRBJ2-5	CATSDFRETQYF	TGTGCCACCAGTGATTTTAGAGAGACCCAGTACTTC
.	TRBV29-1	few	TRBJ2-5	CSVELPTGAETQYF	TGCAGCGTTGAGCTCCCGACAGGTGCGGAGACCCAGTACTTC
TRBD1	TRBV5-1	.	TRBJ1-1	CASSLVDRDNTEAFF	TGCGCCAGCAGCTTGGTGGACAGGGACAACACTGAAGCTTTCTTT
TRBD1	TRBV18	.	TRBJ1-1	CASTRDRVSEAFF	TGTGCCAGCACCCGTGACAGGGTTAGTGAAGCTTTCTTT
.	TRBV19	.	TRBJ2-3	CASSIRDPDTQYF	TGTGCCAGTAGTATCAGGGATCCAGATACGCAGTATTTT
TRBD1	TRBV2	few	TRBJ1-5	CASRGDRGNQPQHF	TGTGCCAGCAGAGGGGACAGGGGCAATCAGCCCCAGCATTTT
.	TRBV5-1	.	TRBJ1-3	CASSLEGQSGNTIYF	TGCGCCAGCAGCTTGGAGGGGCAGTCTGGAAACACCATATATTTT
TRBD1	TRBV2	once	TRBJ2-1	CASSEDRGSYNEQFF	TGTGCCAGCAGTGAAGACAGGGGATCCTACAATGAGCAGTTCTTC
TRBD2	TRBV6-5	.	TRBJ2-7	CATLTSNAYEQYF	TGTGCCACCTTGACTAGCAACGCATACGAGCAGTACTTC
TRBD2	TRBV18	.	TRBJ2-3	CASSPPSRLATDTQYF	TGTGCCAGCTCACCACCATCGCGACTAGCCACAGATACGCAGTATTTT
.	TRBV7-2	.	TRBJ2-1	CASTPYSSYNEQFF	TGTGCCAGCACCCCTTACAGCTCCTACAATGAGCAGTTCTTC
.	TRBV5-6	.	TRBJ1-1	CASSWASMNTEAFF	TGTGCCAGCAGCTGGGCTTCAATGAACACTGAAGCTTTCTTT
.	TRBV7-2	.	TRBJ1-4	CASSFQGITNEKLFF	TGTGCCAGCAGCTTTCAGGGGATAACTAATGAAAAACTGTTTTTT
.	TRBV6-6	.	TRBJ2-3	CASSSPSRGSTDTQYF	TGTGCCAGCAGTTCCCCGAGTCGGGGAAGCACAGATACGCAGTATTTT
.	TRBV28	.	TRBJ2-7	CASRGGQGAYEQYF	TGTGCCAGCAGGGGGGGGCAGGGGGCGTACGAGCAGTACTTC
TRBD1	TRBV24-1	.	TRBJ1-2	CATSDPGQGGYGYTF	TGTGCCACCAGTGACCCTGGACAGGGCGGATATGGCTACACCTTC
.	TRBV2	.	TRBJ2-1	CASSEGEAPRNEQFF	TGTGCCAGCAGTGAAGGGGAGGCCCCCAGGAATGAGCAGTTCTTC
TRBD1	TRBV7-8	.	TRBJ2-2	CASSLALAGGEPGELFF	TGTGCCAGCAGCTTAGCGCTGGCAGGGGGCGAACCCGGGGAGCTGTTTTTT
.	TRBV9	.	TRBJ2-1	CASSVGVAQFSYISSYNEQFF	TGTGCCAGCAGCGTAGGGGTAGCGCAATTTTCCTACATAAGCTCCTACAATGAGCAGTTCTTC
.	TRBV19	.	TRBJ2-4	CASSQAAGEVGIQYF	TGTGCCAGTAGTCAAGCGGCAGGGGAAGTGGGCATTCAGTACTTC
TRBD2	TRBV28	once	TRBJ2-1	CASSSSGGGMYNEQFF	TGTGCCAGCAGTTCTAGCGGGGGAGGTATGTACAATGAGCAGTTCTTC
TRBD1	TRBV24-1	.	TRBJ1-3	CATSGRGQDSSGNTIYF	TGTGCCACCAGTGGCCGGGGACAGGACAGCTCTGGAAACACCATATATTTT
TRBD2	TRBV2	.	TRBJ2-3	CASSEGGGRGTDTQYF	TGTGCCAGCAGTGAAGGGGGCGGGAGGGGAACGGATACGCAGTATTTT
.	TRBV5-6	.	TRBJ2-7	CASSLVGPYEQYF	TGTGCCAGCAGCTTGGTGGGCCCTTACGAGCAGTACTTC
TRBD2	TRBV5-6	.	TRBJ2-7	CASSLRGGRYEQYF	TGTGCCAGCAGTTTACGCGGGGGAAGATACGAGCAGTACTTC
.	TRBV3-1/TRBV3-2	.	TRBJ1-1	CASSLRRGLSTEAFF	TGTGCCAGCAGCCTCAGACGAGGACTGTCCACTGAAGCTTTCTTT
.	TRBV19	.	TRBJ1-6	CASSVWGRDNSPLHF	TGTGCCAGTAGTGTCTGGGGGCGTGATAATTCACCCCTCCACTTT
TRBD2	TRBV2	.	TRBJ2-2	CASSEVLTSGGRVGELFF	TGTGCCAGCAGTGAAGTTTTGACTAGCGGGGGCAGGGTGGGGGAGCTGTTTTTT
.	TRBV5-4	once	TRBJ1-3	CASSLNPGSGNTIYF	TGTGCCAGCAGCTTAAATCCGGGATCTGGAAACACCATATATTTT
.	TRBV30	.	TRBJ2-5	CAWSSGHYQETQYF	TGTGCCTGGAGTTCCGGACATTACCAAGAGACCCAGTACTTC
TRBD1	TRBV19	.	TRBJ2-4	CASSAQGARTKNIQYF	TGTGCCAGTAGTGCCCAGGGGGCTCGGACCAAAAACATTCAGTACTTC
TRBD1	TRBV7-2	.	TRBJ2-7	CASSAGTGAYEQYF	TGTGCCAGCAGCGCCGGGACAGGGGCCTACGAGCAGTACTTC
.	TRBV3-1/TRBV3-2	.	TRBJ2-1	CASSQGPGAEEQFF	TGTGCCAGCAGCCAAGGTCCGGGAGCGGAGGAGCAGTTCTTC